A selection of T cell receptor beta chains follows, all from one sample in a study of CD4 T cells in relation to SARS-CoV-2 and coronaviruses. Only in-frame clones appear in the TCRdb table, and some are missing; sequencing was by immunoSEQ multiplex PCR. Of 58,000 or so clones detected, about 90% appear once; the ten largest clones hold around 0.41%. The material sequenced was naive CD4+ T cells from PBMCs. The receptors were gathered from an adult with COVID-19. CDR3s include the opening cysteine and the closing phenylalanine or tryptophan. Fields, in order: J gene, V gene, D gene, clone size, CDR3 protein, CDR3 DNA. The D gene is left open where the match is weak. Only part of the rows carry a size: once, few, many, or a class if the clone is expanded.

TRBJ2-3,TRBV7-2,NA,NA,CASSLQDTQYF,TGTGCCAGCAGCTTACAGGATACGCAGTATTTT
TRBJ2-7,TRBV11-2,TRBD2,NA,CASSFLAGAYEQYF,TGTGCCAGCAGCTTTCTAGCGGGGGCCTACGAGCAGTACTTC
TRBJ2-1,TRBV3-1/TRBV3-2,TRBD2,NA,CASSLSGGRNEQFF,TGTGCCAGCAGCCTGTCCGGGGGGAGGAATGAGCAGTTCTTC
TRBJ2-2,TRBV2,NA,NA,CASAQMGGLNTGELFF,TGTGCCAGCGCCCAAATGGGTGGATTAAACACCGGGGAGCTGTTTTTT
TRBJ2-1,TRBV11-2,NA,NA,CASSLTAQIRGFGNEQFF,TGTGCCAGCAGCTTAACGGCCCAGATCAGGGGTTTTGGCAATGAGCAGTTCTTC
TRBJ1-2,TRBV27,NA,NA,CASSLRPNYGYTF,TGTGCCAGCAGTCTACGTCCGAACTATGGCTACACCTTC
TRBJ2-7,TRBV11-2,NA,NA,CASSSYLGRSFYEQYF,TGTGCCAGCAGCTCCTATCTCGGGAGAAGCTTCTACGAGCAGTACTTC
TRBJ2-3,TRBV28,TRBD2,NA,CASSQTSGYTDTQYF,TGTGCCAGCAGCCAGACTAGCGGCTACACAGATACGCAGTATTTT
TRBJ2-5,TRBV18,NA,NA,CASSPGDIQETQYF,TGTGCCAGCTCACCAGGGGACATCCAAGAGACCCAGTACTTC
TRBJ1-2,TRBV27,TRBD1,NA,CASRGAGTGAYGYTF,TGTGCCAGCAGGGGGGCCGGGACAGGGGCCTATGGCTACACCTTC
TRBJ2-3,TRBV25-1,NA,NA,CASSEYKGTSTDTQYF,TGTGCCAGCAGTGAATATAAGGGGACTAGCACAGATACGCAGTATTTT
TRBJ2-7,TRBV11-1,NA,once,CASSRQGSSEQYF,TGTGCCAGCAGTAGGCAGGGTAGCTCCGAGCAGTACTTC
TRBJ1-5,TRBV19,TRBD1,NA,CASSNKGQGGQPQHF,TGTGCCAGTAGCAACAAGGGACAGGGAGGGCAGCCCCAGCATTTT
TRBJ2-5,TRBV27,NA,NA,CASSSDTEETQYF,TGTGCCAGCAGTTCGGACACCGAAGAGACCCAGTACTTC
TRBJ2-7,TRBV7-2,TRBD2,NA,CASSSVRGFSYEQYF,TGTGCCAGCAGTTCGGTGCGGGGGTTCTCCTACGAGCAGTACTTC
TRBJ1-4,TRBV9,TRBD1,NA,CASSVGPGGDEKLFF,TGTGCCAGCAGCGTAGGGCCAGGGGGTGATGAAAAACTGTTTTTT
TRBJ2-1,TRBV30,TRBD2,NA,CAWSRTSSDEQFF,TGTGCCTGGAGTAGGACTAGCTCCGATGAGCAGTTCTTC
TRBJ1-5,TRBV6-2/TRBV6-3,TRBD1,NA,CASSSPRTGVQPQHF,TGTGCCAGCAGTTCCCCCCGGACAGGGGTACAGCCCCAGCATTTT
TRBJ2-5,TRBV23-1,TRBD2,NA,CASSQLAGGETQYF,TGCGCCAGCAGTCAATTAGCGGGAGGTGAGACCCAGTACTTC
TRBJ2-2,TRBV7-9,NA,few,CASSLAKGTGELFF,TGTGCCAGCAGCTTAGCGAAGGGAACCGGGGAGCTGTTTTTT
TRBJ1-1,TRBV27,NA,NA,CASISPHQGGGTEAFF,TGTGCCAGCATATCCCCACACCAGGGCGGGGGGACTGAAGCTTTCTTT
TRBJ2-3,TRBV6-5,TRBD1,NA,CASRPGQGADTQYF,TGTGCCAGCAGACCGGGACAGGGGGCAGATACGCAGTATTTT
TRBJ2-7,TRBV15,NA,once,CATSRDPRGFTYEQYF,TGTGCCACCAGCAGAGATCCTAGGGGGTTCACCTACGAGCAGTACTTC
TRBJ2-3,TRBV6-4,TRBD2,NA,CASSDSAGGATDTQYF,TGTGCCAGCAGTGACTCAGCGGGAGGGGCCACAGATACGCAGTATTTT
TRBJ2-7,TRBV28,NA,NA,CASSSNPVNEQYF,TGTGCCAGCAGTTCCAACCCAGTGAACGAGCAGTACTTC
TRBJ2-7,TRBV3-1/TRBV3-2,NA,NA,CASSSGFYEQYF,TGTGCCAGCAGCTCAGGGTTCTACGAGCAGTACTTC
TRBJ2-5,TRBV2,NA,once,CASREKTQYF,TGTGCCAGCAGGGAAAAGACCCAGTACTTC
TRBJ2-7,TRBV13,NA,NA,CASSIRQFGQYF,TGTGCCAGCAGCATCCGACAATTCGGGCAGTACTTC
TRBJ2-7,TRBV27,TRBD1,NA,CASSARDRKYEQYF,TGTGCCAGCAGTGCCCGGGACAGAAAGTACGAGCAGTACTTC
TRBJ2-4,TRBV5-4,TRBD1,NA,CASSSPHDRAQNIQYF,TGTGCCAGCAGCTCCCCCCATGACAGGGCTCAAAACATTCAGTACTTC
TRBJ2-5,TRBV6-5,NA,NA,CASRDGGEVQETQYF,TGTGCCAGCAGGGACGGAGGGGAAGTACAAGAGACCCAGTACTTC
TRBJ2-1,TRBV2,TRBD2,NA,CASKAGGYNEQFF,TGTGCCAGCAAAGCGGGAGGCTACAATGAGCAGTTCTTC
TRBJ1-2,TRBV7-8,NA,NA,CASSLMGTNYGYTF,TGTGCCAGCAGCTTAATGGGGACGAACTATGGCTACACCTTC
TRBJ1-2,TRBV3-1/TRBV3-2,TRBD1,NA,CASSADRGFRGYTF,TGTGCCAGCAGTGCGGACAGGGGATTCCGGGGCTACACCTTC
TRBJ1-4,TRBV5-4,NA,NA,CASSFEGINEKLFF,TGTGCCAGCAGCTTTGAGGGGATTAATGAAAAACTGTTTTTT
TRBJ2-1,TRBV19,NA,NA,CASSIGPSSYNEQFF,TGTGCCAGTAGTATAGGGCCGAGCTCCTACAATGAGCAGTTCTTC
TRBJ2-7,TRBV6-6,NA,NA,CASSTDWGEQYF,TGTGCCAGCAGTACCGACTGGGGCGAGCAGTACTTC
TRBJ1-2,TRBV28,NA,NA,CASSLVQTDYGYTF,TGTGCCAGCAGTTTGGTACAGACCGACTATGGCTACACCTTC
TRBJ2-7,TRBV5-1,NA,once,CASSGAVSSYEQYF,TGCGCCAGCAGCGGGGCCGTGAGCTCCTACGAGCAGTACTTC
TRBJ2-1,TRBV11-2,TRBD2,NA,CASSQEWGRALGEQFF,TGTGCCAGCAGCCAAGAATGGGGGAGGGCCTTAGGTGAGCAGTTCTTC